Ten or more counts support the clone carrying this TCR beta chain. TCRdb recomputed calls from the 5' RACE reads with MiXCR, one row per CDR3 protein. The data hold 40,000 to 60,000 distinct CDR3 sequences, with under 7.5% observed a single time. The junction had 10 bases not matched to a gene; V was cut back by 7 bases and J by 1 base. This CDR3 has 16 amino acids. CDR1 and CDR2 (germline): SGHDT, YYEEEE. This entry comes from a study of early T cells in non-severe SARS-CoV-2 infection. V usage is TRBV5-6 and J usage is TRBJ2-4; 8 bases match TRBD2. This TCR was sampled from an adult who was a healthcare worker with PCR-confirmed SARS-CoV-2 infection or an uninfected control (not recorded which). Specimen: whole blood, collected at baseline. This CDR3 is CASSGEGGRAKNIQYF. CDR3 coding DNA: TGTGCCAGCTCTGGAGAGGGCGGGAGGGCCAAAAACATTCAGTACTTC.